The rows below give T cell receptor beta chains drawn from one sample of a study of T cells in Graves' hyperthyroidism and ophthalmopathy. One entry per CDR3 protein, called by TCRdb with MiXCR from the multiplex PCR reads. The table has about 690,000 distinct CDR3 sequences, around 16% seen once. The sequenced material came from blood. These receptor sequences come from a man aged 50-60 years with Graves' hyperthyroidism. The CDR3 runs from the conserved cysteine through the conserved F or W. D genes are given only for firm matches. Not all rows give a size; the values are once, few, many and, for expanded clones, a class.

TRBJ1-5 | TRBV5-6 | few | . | TGTGCCAGCAGCAAATTCTCCATGCTACCCGGACAGCATTTT | CASSKFSMLPGQHF
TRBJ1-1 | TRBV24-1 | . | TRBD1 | TGTGCCACCAGTGACGGACAGGTAAACACTGAAGCTTTCTTT | CATSDGQVNTEAFF
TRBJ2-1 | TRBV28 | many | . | TGTGCCAGCAGTTCCCCCAGTCTAGGAATCGATGAGCAGTTCTTC | CASSSPSLGIDEQFF
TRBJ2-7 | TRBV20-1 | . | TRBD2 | TGCAGTGCTAGAGATAAAGGGGGACTAGCTTACGAGCAGTACTTC | CSARDKGGLAYEQYF
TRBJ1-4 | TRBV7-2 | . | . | TGTGCCAGCAGCTTACGAAGTCTAGCGGGAGTCCGCAGGGGAGACGAAAAACTGTTTTTT | CASSLRSLAGVRRGDEKLFF
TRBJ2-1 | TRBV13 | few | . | TGTGCCAGCAGCTTCAGGACAAACCCTAGCTACAATGAGCAGTTCTTC | CASSFRTNPSYNEQFF
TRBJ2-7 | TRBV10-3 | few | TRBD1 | TGTGCCATCAGTGAGGAGGGGACAGGGGGTTATCGGAGCGAGCAGTACTTC | CAISEEGTGGYRSEQYF
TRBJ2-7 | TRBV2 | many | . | TGTGCCAGCACTGGGCCGGGGTATCGAGACTACGAGCAGTACTTC | CASTGPGYRDYEQYF
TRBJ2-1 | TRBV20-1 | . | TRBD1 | TGCAGTGCTGCCGGGGCAGGGGGCTACAATGAGCAGTTCTTC | CSAAGAGGYNEQFF
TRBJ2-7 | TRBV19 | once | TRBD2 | TGTGCCAGTAGTCGTTTTCAGACTAGCGGGAGCCCCTACGAGCAGTACTTC | CASSRFQTSGSPYEQYF
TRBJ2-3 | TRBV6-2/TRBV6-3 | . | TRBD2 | TGTGCCAGCACCCTTAGCGGGTCGCGGGATACGCAGTATTTT | CASTLSGSRDTQYF
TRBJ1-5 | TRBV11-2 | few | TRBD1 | TGTGCCAGCAGCACCGGGACAGGGGGCCCCTTTAGCAATCAGCCCCAGCATTTT | CASSTGTGGPFSNQPQHF
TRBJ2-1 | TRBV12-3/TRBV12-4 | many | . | TGTGCCAGCAGTTTCTGGCCAGGGGCGGACAATGAGCAGTTCTTC | CASSFWPGADNEQFF
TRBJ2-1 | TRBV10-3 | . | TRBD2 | TGTGCCGCCACCGGGGGGGCGAGCTCCTACAATGAGCAGTTCTTC | CAATGGASSYNEQFF
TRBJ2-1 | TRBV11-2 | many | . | TGTGCCAGCAGCCCCCCCGGTGGGCCCTACAATGAGCAGTTCTTC | CASSPPGGPYNEQFF
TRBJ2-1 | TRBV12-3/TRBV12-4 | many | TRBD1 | TGTGCCAGCAGTTCCCGGGACAGTTCGCCCAATGAGCAGTTCTTC | CASSSRDSSPNEQFF
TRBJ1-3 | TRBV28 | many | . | TGTGCCAGCAGTACCCCGAGGAGGTCCTCTGGAAACACCATATATTTT | CASSTPRRSSGNTIYF
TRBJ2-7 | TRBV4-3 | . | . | TGCGCCAGCAGCCAAGAAGGGGGGGTGGCCTACGAGCAGTACTTC | CASSQEGGVAYEQYF
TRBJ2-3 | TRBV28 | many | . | TGTGCCAGCAGTATCTCCGGGACTCGAGATACGCAGTATTTT | CASSISGTRDTQYF
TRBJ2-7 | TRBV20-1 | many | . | TGCAGTGCTAGTAGAGGGCAGTCCTACGAGCAGTACTTC | CSASRGQSYEQYF
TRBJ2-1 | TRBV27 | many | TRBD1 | TGTGCCAGCAGTTCCCCCGGGACAGGGGACAATGAGCAGTTCTTC | CASSSPGTGDNEQFF
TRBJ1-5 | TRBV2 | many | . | TGTGCCAGCAGTGTGAGTTGGGGCGGCGGATCCCCTCGTTTCCAGCCCCAGCATTTT | CASSVSWGGGSPRFQPQHF
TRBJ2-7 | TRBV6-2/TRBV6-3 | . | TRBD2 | TGTGCCAGCAGTCCCCGACTAGCGGGAGGGCCGGTCTACGAGCAGTACTTC | CASSPRLAGGPVYEQYF
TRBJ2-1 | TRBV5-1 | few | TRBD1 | TGCGCCAGCAGTCGGGCAGGGGGCGAGGATGAGCAGTTCTTC | CASSRAGGEDEQFF
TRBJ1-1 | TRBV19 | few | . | TGTGCCAGTAGTTCGGTCGGTGAAGCTTTCTTT | CASSSVGEAFF
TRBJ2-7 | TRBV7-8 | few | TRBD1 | TGTGCCAGCAGCTCGGGACAGGGAGGACACGAGCAGTACTTC | CASSSGQGGHEQYF
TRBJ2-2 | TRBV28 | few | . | TGTGCCAGCGTCATGGGACAACTCACCGGGGAGCTGTTTTTT | CASVMGQLTGELFF
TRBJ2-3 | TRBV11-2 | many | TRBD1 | TGTGCCAGCAGCTTCGGCCTGACAGGGGATACGCAGTATTTT | CASSFGLTGDTQYF
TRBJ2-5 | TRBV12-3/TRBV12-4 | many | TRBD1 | TGTGCCAGCAGTTGGGGACAGGCTCAAGAGACCCAGTACTTC | CASSWGQAQETQYF